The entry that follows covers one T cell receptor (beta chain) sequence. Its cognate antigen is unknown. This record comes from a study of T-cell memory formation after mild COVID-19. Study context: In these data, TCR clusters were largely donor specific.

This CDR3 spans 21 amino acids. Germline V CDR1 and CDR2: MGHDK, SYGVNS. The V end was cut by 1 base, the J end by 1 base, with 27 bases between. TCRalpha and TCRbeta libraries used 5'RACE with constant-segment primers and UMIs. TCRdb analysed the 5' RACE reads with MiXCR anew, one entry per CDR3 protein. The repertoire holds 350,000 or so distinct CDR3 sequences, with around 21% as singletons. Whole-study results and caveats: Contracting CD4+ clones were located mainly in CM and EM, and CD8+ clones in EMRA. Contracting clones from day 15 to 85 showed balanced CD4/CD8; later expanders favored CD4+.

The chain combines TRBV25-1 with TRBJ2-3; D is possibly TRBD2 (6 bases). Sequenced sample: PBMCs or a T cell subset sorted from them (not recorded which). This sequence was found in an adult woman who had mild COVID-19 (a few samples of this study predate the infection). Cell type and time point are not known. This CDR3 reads CASSESQSPRGPKGGTDTQYF. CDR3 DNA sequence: TGTGCCAGCAGTGAATCCCAGTCCCCGCGGGGCCCCAAGGGAGGCACAGATACGCAGTATTTT.